This is a list of T cell receptor beta chains from one sample in a study of blood T cell repertoires in COVID-19. Method: immunoSEQ multiplex PCR; TCRdb's copy keeps in-frame clones and lacks some. The sample records 300,000 to 400,000 clones, approximately 82% being singletons. Sample: peripheral blood. These receptors all stem from a man aged 25 to 40 with active or convalescent COVID-19. Each CDR3 is given without its conserved first and last residue.

V	J	CDR3
TRBV14	TRBJ1-1	ASSQWPEAF
TRBV27	TRBJ1-6	ASSRLSSYNSPLH
TRBV21-1	TRBJ2-7	ASSKDFLGDRGLYEQY
TRBV19	TRBJ2-3	ASGLAGGSTQY
TRBV19	TRBJ1-2	ASSIQGGVNYGYT
TRBV11-2	TRBJ2-7	ASRRLAGATEQY
TRBV30	TRBJ1-2	AWAGTGGAGGYT
TRBV19	TRBJ1-1	ASSGDQRGRPEAF
TRBV15	TRBJ1-2	ATSRDKAERSYT
TRBV4-1	TRBJ1-5	ASSLRGSQPQH
TRBV13	TRBJ2-1	ASSFRDYNEQF
TRBV9	TRBJ1-5	ASSVTGDDQPQH
TRBV5-1	TRBJ2-1	ASSVNRGYNEQF
TRBV7-9	TRBJ2-7	ASSLDGGLYEQY
TRBV6-2/TRBV6-3	TRBJ2-5	ASSTREWEAPPETQY
TRBV19	TRBJ2-3	ASSMDRGIDTQY
TRBV25-1	TRBJ1-1	ASSEYGRTEAF
TRBV28	TRBJ2-1	ASSFPEGVINNEQF
TRBV6-5	TRBJ2-1	ASTLGDEQF
TRBV28	TRBJ2-1	ASTFLGTQF
TRBV2	TRBJ2-1	ATGTKTGYNEQF
TRBV6-1	TRBJ2-1	ASSEMLASNEQF
TRBV3-1/TRBV3-2	TRBJ1-4	ASSQGVRPAGEKLF
TRBV9	TRBJ2-5	ASSPTDRVEETQY
TRBV7-2	TRBJ2-1	ASSWRGGISNEQF
TRBV4-1	TRBJ1-3	ASSQDMTSSGNTIY
TRBV11-3	TRBJ2-5	ASSGGRGQETQY
TRBV25-1	TRBJ2-7	ASSAAGGVSHEQY
TRBV19	TRBJ2-3	ASSIARGPDTQY
TRBV27	TRBJ1-1	ASSLRGSTEAF
TRBV4-3	TRBJ1-1	ASSQDRGMNTEAF
TRBV3-1/TRBV3-2	TRBJ2-3	ASSQLLAPKRDTQY
TRBV6-2/TRBV6-3	TRBJ2-3	ASSWAHTDTQY
TRBV9	TRBJ1-3	ASSVLGFGNTIY
TRBV27	TRBJ2-7	ASRFPGLAVRSQQY
TRBV7-3	TRBJ2-2	ASSPQGYTGELF
TRBV2	TRBJ2-7	ASSAYRDTTYEQY
TRBV4-2	TRBJ1-2	ASSQMTGVGGYT
TRBV28	TRBJ1-4	ASSFVDNEKLF
TRBV4-1	TRBJ1-3	ASSQEKGGHGNTIY
TRBV6-5	TRBJ1-1	ASSYGGGNTEAF
TRBV5-6	TRBJ1-1	ASSFGEAGSRTEAF
TRBV30	TRBJ1-2	AWSPQYYGYT
TRBV30	TRBJ1-3	AWNVGQLSGNTIY
TRBV12-5	TRBJ2-6	ASGWAGDSISGANVLT
TRBV5-5	TRBJ1-1	ASSLTPGQGYTEAF
TRBV4-1	TRBJ2-1	ASSQVAGRYNEQF
TRBV6-2/TRBV6-3	TRBJ2-1	ASSYSSRGGHNEQF
TRBV5-5	TRBJ2-7	ASSSQHNEQY
TRBV9	TRBJ1-2	ASSPRGDHGYT
TRBV18	TRBJ1-6	ASSPGTDNSPLH
TRBV29-1	TRBJ1-3	VAGALSGNTIY
TRBV27	TRBJ2-7	ASSLSEDSEQY
TRBV4-1	TRBJ1-3	ASSQDSPGGTGNTIY
TRBV12-3/TRBV12-4	TRBJ1-1	ASSLLGRGRAF
TRBV18	TRBJ2-5	ASSLQETQY
TRBV18	TRBJ1-1	ASSPGRSGADEAF
TRBV3-1/TRBV3-2	TRBJ1-2	ASRGGGEGVYGYT
TRBV6-5	TRBJ2-5	ASSPPSRGQETQY